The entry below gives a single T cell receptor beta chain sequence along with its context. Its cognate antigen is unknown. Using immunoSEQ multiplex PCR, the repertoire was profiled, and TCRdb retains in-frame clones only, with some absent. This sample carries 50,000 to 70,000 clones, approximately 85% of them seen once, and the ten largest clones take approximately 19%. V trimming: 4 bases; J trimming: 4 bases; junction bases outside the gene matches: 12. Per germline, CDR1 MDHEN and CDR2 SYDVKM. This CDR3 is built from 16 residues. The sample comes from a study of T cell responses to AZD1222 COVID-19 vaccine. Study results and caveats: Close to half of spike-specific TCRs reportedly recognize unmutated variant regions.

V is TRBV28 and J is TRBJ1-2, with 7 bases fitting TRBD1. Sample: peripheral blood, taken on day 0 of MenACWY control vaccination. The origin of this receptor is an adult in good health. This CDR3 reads CASSSRTGPIFYGYTF. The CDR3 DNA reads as TGTGCCAGCAGTTCCCGGACAGGCCCTATATTCTATGGCTACACCTTC.